This TCR beta chain was documented in a study of blood T cell repertoires in COVID-19. Study in general: The origin of the acute and convalescent COVID-19 samples was the United States, Italy and Spain. In each case, the material was cDNA or gDNA derived from T cells, B-cell-depleted T cells, or PBMCs.

Patients at the Seattle site were enrolled during active infection and followed longitudinally. How the authors handled the data: Using reference gene primer amplification, nucleated cell counts were estimated. Produced via immunoSEQ multiplex PCR; TCRdb's table is partial and in-frame only. V and J calls and clone size are as listed in that table; D and trimming were resolved from the DNA. The repertoire holds roughly 200,000 clones, with more than 85% as singletons. Material: peripheral blood. This receptor was identified in a woman between 50 and 59 years old with COVID-19, enrolled during active disease.

The CDR3 DNA is TGTGCCAGCAGTGACGCTCGGCGGGAGCAGTACTTC. Protein: CASSDARREQYF. The chain is built from TRBV25-1 and TRBJ2-7; D is uncertain. Germline assignment: CDR1 MGHDK and CDR2 SYGVNS. The length of the CDR3 is 12 residues. The V end lost 3 bases, the J end lost 7 bases, and 10 bases lay between the germline ends.